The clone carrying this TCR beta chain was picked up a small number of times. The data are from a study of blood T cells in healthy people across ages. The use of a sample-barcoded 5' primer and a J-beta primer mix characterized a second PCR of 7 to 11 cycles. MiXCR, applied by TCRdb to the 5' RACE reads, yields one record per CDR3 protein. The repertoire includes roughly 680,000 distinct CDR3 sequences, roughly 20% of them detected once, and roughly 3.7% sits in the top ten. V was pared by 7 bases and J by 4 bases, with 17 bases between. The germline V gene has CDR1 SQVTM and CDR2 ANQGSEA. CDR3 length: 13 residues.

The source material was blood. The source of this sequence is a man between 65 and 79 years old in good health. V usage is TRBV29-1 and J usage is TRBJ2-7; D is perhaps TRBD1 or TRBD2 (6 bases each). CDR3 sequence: CSARGDPAYEQYF. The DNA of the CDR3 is TGCAGCGCTAGGGGGGATCCGGCTTACGAGCAGTACTTC.